Below are 28 T cell receptor beta chains sequenced from a single sample in a study of blood T cell repertoires in COVID-19. Assay used: immunoSEQ multiplex PCR; TCRdb lists only in-frame clones, some missing. The repertoire holds around 300,000 clones, with roughly 89% as singletons. Sequences were obtained from PBMCs or T cells enriched from blood (not recorded which). The receptors were sampled from a woman aged 60-75 years who had recovered from COVID-19.

In DNA form, the CDR3 reads TGTGCCAGCAGCTTAAATGGCGGGGGGGCCTCTGAGCAGTTCTTC. As protein: CASSLNGGGASEQFF. The V gene is TRBV11-1, the J gene TRBJ2-1; the match to TRBD2 covers 9 bases. The V segment lost 2 bases and the J segment 9 bases; nucleotides outside the gene matches: 8. Germline V gene lookup returns CDR1 SGHAT and CDR2 FQDESV (reference sequence). The CDR3 is 15 residues long.

The chain couples TRBV5-8 to TRBJ2-2, with a tentative D call TRBD2 (6 bases). The germline V gene has CDR1 SGHTS and CDR2 YDEGEE. This CDR3 has 16 residues. Trimming shortened V by 1 base and J by 3 bases, and 13 bases separated the two germline ends. CDR3 coding DNA: TGTGCCAGCAGCTTGTATAGCGGAGGACACACCGGGGAGCTGTTTTTT. Encoded protein: CASSLYSGGHTGELFF.

The V gene is TRBV5-1, the J gene TRBJ1-1, with TRBD1 as a possible D gene (6 bases). V was clipped by 4 bases and J by 1 base, with 11 bases between them. CDR3 length: 14 amino acids. CDR1 is SGHRS, CDR2 YFSETQ, per germline. CDR3 DNA sequence: TGCGCCAGCAGCATACAGGGCCAGAACACTGAAGCTTTCTTT. This sequence encodes CASSIQGQNTEAFF.

The chain links TRBV7-8 to TRBJ2-7, with D maybe TRBD2 (6 bases). V lost 2 bases, J lost 4 bases, and 15 bases lay in between. The CDR3 has 15 residues. The germline V gene has CDR1 SGHVS and CDR2 FQNEAQ. The CDR3 DNA reads as TGTGCCAGCAGCTTAAGGGACGGGCGGGGATACGAGCAGTACTTC. Its protein product is CASSLRDGRGYEQYF.

This clone appeared a single time. The chain has TRBV7-3 and TRBJ2-1; D gene unclear. Deletions cut 1 base from V and 5 bases from J, with 3 bases between. The CDR3 covers 12 residues. Germline V gene data show CDR1 as SGHTA and CDR2 as FQGTGA. This CDR3 is CASSLNNNEQFF. For the CDR3, the DNA is TGTGCCAGCAGCTTAAACAACAATGAGCAGTTCTTC.

V is TRBV5-1 and J is TRBJ1-6; D is unclear. This CDR3 is built from 15 residues. V lost 4 bases, J lost 5 bases, and 13 bases lay in between. Looked up from germline, CDR1 is SGHRS and CDR2 is YFSETQ. The CDR3 reads CASSGGRIDNSPLHF. CDR3 sequence (DNA): TGCGCCAGCAGCGGAGGTAGAATCGATAATTCACCCCTCCACTTT.

This rearrangement joins TRBV6-5 to TRBJ2-5, with D possibly matching TRBD1 (5 bases). Trimming took off 5 bases at V and 2 bases at J, with 9 bases between the two ends. CDR3 length: 13 amino acids. The germline gives CDR1 MNHEY, CDR2 SVGAGI. The CDR3 sequence is CASSPRQQETQYF. CDR3 coding DNA: TGTGCCAGCAGTCCGAGACAGCAAGAGACCCAGTACTTC.

This clone was seen a handful of times. The chain recombines TRBV6-5 with TRBJ2-7; D unresolved. The CDR3 covers 13 residues. Germline assignment: CDR1 MNHEY and CDR2 SVGAGI. V was pared by 3 bases and J by 1 base, with 7 bases between. In DNA, the CDR3 is TGTGCCAGCAGTTATACCGGGTCCTACGAGCAGTACTTC. Translated, it gives CASSYTGSYEQYF.

This clone was found once. This chain links TRBV19 with TRBJ1-5; 8 bases match TRBD1. Looked up from germline, CDR1 is LNHDA and CDR2 is SQIVND (reference sequence). The CDR3 has 15 amino acids. Trimming at V came to 6 bases and at J to 2 bases, leaving 6 bases not matched to a gene. CDR3 sequence reads: CASSGTGGRNQPQHF. The CDR3 DNA reads as TGTGCCAGTAGCGGGACAGGTGGGCGCAATCAGCCCCAGCATTTT.

This rearrangement joins TRBV5-1 to TRBJ1-1; TRBD1 is a possible D gene (5 bases). V was pared by 8 bases and J by 0 bases, with 26 bases between. Germline V lookup: CDR1 SGHRS, CDR2 YFSETQ. The CDR3 length is 18 residues. Here the CDR3 DNA reads TGCGCCAGTAGTAGCAAGGGGTACGGCTCTTTTATGAACACTGAAGCTTTCTTT. It yields the protein CASSSKGYGSFMNTEAFF.

V gene TRBV14 combines with J gene TRBJ1-1; D gene ambiguous. The CDR3 is made up of 11 amino acids. Trimming shortened V by 1 base and J by 8 bases, and 5 bases separated the two germline ends. Germline lookup yields CDR1 SGHDN and CDR2 FVKESK. The CDR3 coding sequence is TGTGCCAGCAGCCAAGTAGCCGAAGCTTTCTTT. Amino acid sequence: CASSQVAEAFF.

This chain connects TRBV2 to TRBJ1-6; D perhaps matches TRBD1 (6 bases). This CDR3 comprises 13 residues. The V end lost 6 bases, the J end lost 8 bases, and 11 bases lay between the germline ends. Germline CDR1 SNHLY, CDR2 FYNNEI. CDR3 nucleotides: TGTGCCAGCAGAAAGGACAGAGATTCACCCCTCCACTTT. Encoded protein: CASRKDRDSPLHF.

This chain joins TRBV19 and TRBJ1-1, with D unresolved. Germline CDR1 and CDR2: LNHDA and SQIVND (reference sequence). This CDR3 contains 15 residues. Trimming cost V 5 bases and J 2 bases, with 15 bases left between them. The CDR3 DNA reads as TGTGCCAGTAGTCTCCTATTGAGGTTCAACACTGAAGCTTTCTTT. This sequence encodes CASSLLLRFNTEAFF.

The chain is built from TRBV7-8 and TRBJ2-7; 10 nucleotides line up with TRBD2. The CDR3 runs to 17 residues. Germline V lookup: CDR1 SGHVS, CDR2 FQNEAQ. V lost 7 bases to trimming and J lost 4 bases; unmatched junction nucleotides: 16. CDR3: CASTPNTDPGLAYEQYF. The CDR3, as DNA: TGTGCCAGCACCCCAAACACAGATCCGGGACTAGCGTACGAGCAGTACTTC.

J is TRBJ2-7 and V is TRBV3-1 (or the pseudogene TRBV3-2); possibly TRBD1 for D (5 bases). The ends were cut back, 1 base at V and 0 bases at J, with 10 bases in the middle. Germline V gene lookup returns CDR1 LGHDT and CDR2 YNNKEL (reference sequence). This CDR3 comprises 15 residues. The CDR3 protein is CASSQGTGLSYEQYF. The CDR3 bases are TGTGCCAGCAGCCAAGGTACAGGCCTCTCCTACGAGCAGTACTTC.

DNA of the CDR3: TGTGCCAGCAGGCGAGACAGGGGCACCGGGGAGCTGTTTTTT. Amino acid sequence: CASRRDRGTGELFF. This chain joins TRBV6-5 and TRBJ2-2; 8 nucleotides align to TRBD1. This CDR3 has 14 amino acids. Germline V gene sequence: CDR1 MNHEY, CDR2 SVGAGI. V was clipped by 6 bases and J by 4 bases; unmatched bases: 4.

The genes are TRBV5-1 and TRBJ1-1; 9 nucleotides match TRBD1. The CDR3 extends over 15 amino acids. Germline V gives CDR1 SGHRS, CDR2 YFSETQ. The ends lost 4 bases at V and 2 bases at J; junction bases unmatched: 6. The CDR3 coding sequence is TGCGCCAGCAGCCAACAGGGGGCAAGTAACACTGAAGCTTTCTTT. It codes for CASSQQGASNTEAFF. Combining the CDR3 with reference TRBV5-1 and TRBJ1-1 gives the whole variable domain KAGVTQTPRYLIKTRGQQVTLSCSPISGHRSVSWYQQTPGQGLQFLFEYFSETQRNKGNFPGRFSGRQFSNSRSEMNVSTLELGDSALYLCASSQQGASNTEAFFGQGTRLTVV.

This chain uses TRBV11-1 with TRBJ2-1, with TRBD2 identical over 7 bases. The CDR3 is 15 amino acids. Germline loops: CDR1 SGHAT, CDR2 FQDESV (reference sequence). The V and J ends lost 1 base and 5 bases, in that order; junction bases with no gene match: 5. The CDR3 DNA sequence: TGTGCCAGCAGCTTAGGGCGGGAGCGGAACAATGAGCAGTTCTTC. Residues: CASSLGRERNNEQFF. Full variable domain (missing parts from reference TRBV11-1 and TRBJ2-1): EAEVAQSPRYKITEKSQAVAFWCDPISGHATLYWYRQILGQGPELLVQFQDESVVDDSQLPKDRFSAERLKGVDSTLKIQPAELGDSAMYLCASSLGRERNNEQFFGPGTRLTVL.

This chain connects TRBV27 to TRBJ1-2, with 7 positions matching TRBD1. Trimming took 1 base from V and 5 from J; bases not matched to a gene: 7. This CDR3 contains 15 residues. From germline, CDR1 is MNHEY and CDR2 SMNVEV (reference sequence). CDR3 residues: CASSLYGRGVYGYTF. The CDR3, as DNA: TGTGCCAGCAGTTTATATGGCAGGGGGGTATATGGCTACACCTTC.

This rearrangement joins TRBV2 to TRBJ2-1, with 10 bases fitting TRBD2. After removal of 6 bases from V and 9 bases from J, the junction contained 11 bases not matched to a gene. The germline gives CDR1 SNHLY, CDR2 FYNNEI. This CDR3 is 15 amino acids long. CDR3 DNA sequence: TGTGCCAGCAGGGCCATAGCGGGGGGCATCGGTGAGCAGTTCTTC. As protein: CASRAIAGGIGEQFF.

The chain joins TRBV5-5 to TRBJ2-1; weak D call: TRBD1 (6 bases). Trimming stripped 3 bases from V and 1 base from J, with 17 bases between. This CDR3 region has 17 residues. Germline V CDR1 and CDR2: SGHKS, YYEKEE (reference sequence). CDR3 region: CASSSRRLGTSYNEQFF. The CDR3 bases are TGTGCCAGCAGCTCCCGACGTTTGGGGACATCCTACAATGAGCAGTTCTTC.

The gene calls are TRBV19 and TRBJ1-5, with 8 bases identical to TRBD1. V shed 5 bases and J 4 bases; nucleotides not matched to a gene: 7. The CDR3 runs 15 residues. Germline CDR1 and CDR2: LNHDA and SQIVND (reference sequence). In DNA, the CDR3 is TGTGCCAGTAGTGACAGGGGTCTCCTTAATCAGCCCCAGCATTTT. This codes for CASSDRGLLNQPQHF.

The rearrangement links TRBV10-1 to TRBJ2-3; 7 nucleotides match TRBD2. V trimming: 0 bases; J trimming: 4 bases; junction bases outside the gene matches: 7. There are 16 residues in the CDR3. The germline CDR1 and CDR2 sequences are WNHNN and SYGVQD (reference sequence). CDR3 in DNA: TGCGCCAGCAGTGAGTCGGCGGCGGGGGAACCAGATACGCAGTATTTT. Translation: CASSESAAGEPDTQYF.

This chain links TRBV28 with TRBJ2-5; TRBD1 is a possible D gene (5 bases). Germline V CDR1 and CDR2: MDHEN, SYDVKM. CDR3 size: 12 residues. Deletions cut 7 bases from V and 1 base from J, with 7 bases between. The CDR3 here is CASKDTQETQYF. The DNA for the CDR3 is TGTGCCAGCAAGGACACCCAAGAGACCCAGTACTTC.

The J gene is TRBJ1-4, the V gene TRBV4-1, with a tentative D call TRBD1 (6 bases). In germline, CDR1 is MGHRA, CDR2 YSYEKL. CDR3 length equals 14 residues. V dropped 0 bases and J dropped 8 bases, with 10 bases sitting between them. This CDR3 reads CASSQEYREEKLFF. DNA of the CDR3: TGCGCCAGCAGCCAAGAATACAGGGAAGAAAAACTGTTTTTT.

The chain combines TRBV19 with TRBJ2-6; no definite D call. Trimming pared 6 bases from V and 2 bases from J, leaving 11 bases between. The germline CDR1 and CDR2 sequences are LNHDA and SQIVND (reference sequence). The CDR3 runs to 15 residues. Here the CDR3 reads CASSSLNAGANVLTF. CDR3 bases: TGTGCCAGTAGCTCCCTTAATGCTGGGGCCAACGTCCTGACTTTC.

The chain employs TRBV28 and TRBJ2-7, with a weak D call TRBD1 (6 bases). This CDR3 contains 15 residues. CDR1 is MDHEN and CDR2 is SYDVKM in the germline V gene. The V and J ends lost 1 base and 2 bases respectively, with 12 bases between them. CDR3 sequence reads: CASSLLGRGTYEQYF. CDR3 bases: TGTGCCAGCAGTTTATTGGGCAGGGGTACCTACGAGCAGTACTTC.

V gene TRBV28 combines with J gene TRBJ2-7, with TRBD2 identical over 8 bases. The germline V gene encodes CDR1 MDHEN and CDR2 SYDVKM. The CDR3 has 15 amino acids. V shed 1 base and J 4 bases; nucleotides not matched to a gene: 6. CDR3 coding DNA: TGTGCCAGCAGTTTATCGTCGGGAGGGCTTTACGAGCAGTACTTC. It specifies CASSLSSGGLYEQYF.